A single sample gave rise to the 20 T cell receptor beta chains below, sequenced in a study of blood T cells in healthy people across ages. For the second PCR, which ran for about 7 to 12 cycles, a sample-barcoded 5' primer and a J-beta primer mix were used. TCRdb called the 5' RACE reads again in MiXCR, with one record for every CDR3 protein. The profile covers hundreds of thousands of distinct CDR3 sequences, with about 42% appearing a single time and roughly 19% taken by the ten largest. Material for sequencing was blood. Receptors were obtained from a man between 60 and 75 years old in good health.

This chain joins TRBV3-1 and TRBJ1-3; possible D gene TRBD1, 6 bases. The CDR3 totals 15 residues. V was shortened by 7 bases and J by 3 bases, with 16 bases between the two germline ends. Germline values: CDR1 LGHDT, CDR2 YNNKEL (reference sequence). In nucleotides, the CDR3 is TGTGCCAGCACCCCGAGGGGGGCGGGTGGAAACACCATATATTTT. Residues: CASTPRGAGGNTIYF.

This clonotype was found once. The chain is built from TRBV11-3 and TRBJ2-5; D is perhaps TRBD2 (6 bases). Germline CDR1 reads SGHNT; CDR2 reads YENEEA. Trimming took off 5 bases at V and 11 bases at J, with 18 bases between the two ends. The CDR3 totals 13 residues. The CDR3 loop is CASSMPGEDEQYF. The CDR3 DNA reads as TGTGCCAGCAGCATGCCTGGGGAGGATGAGCAGTACTTC.

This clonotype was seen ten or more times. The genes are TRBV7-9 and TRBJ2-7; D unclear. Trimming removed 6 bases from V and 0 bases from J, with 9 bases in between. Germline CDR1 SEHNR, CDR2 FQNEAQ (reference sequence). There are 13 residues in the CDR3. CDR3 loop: CASRTAYSYEQYF. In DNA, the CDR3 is TGTGCCAGCAGGACGGCGTACTCCTACGAGCAGTACTTC.

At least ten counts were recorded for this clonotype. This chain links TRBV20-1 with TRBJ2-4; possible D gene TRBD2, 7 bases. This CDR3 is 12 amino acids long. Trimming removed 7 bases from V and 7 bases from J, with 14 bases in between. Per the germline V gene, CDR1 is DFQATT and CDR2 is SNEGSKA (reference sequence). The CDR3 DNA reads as TGCAGTGTCGGGGGGCTGGGGAACATTCAGTACTTC. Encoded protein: CSVGGLGNIQYF.

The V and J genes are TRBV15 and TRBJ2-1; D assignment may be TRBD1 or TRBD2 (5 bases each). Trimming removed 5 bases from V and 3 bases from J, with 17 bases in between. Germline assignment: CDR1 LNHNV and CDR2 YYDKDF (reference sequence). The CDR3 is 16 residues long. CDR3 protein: CATSGGESGGYNEQFF. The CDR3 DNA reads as TGTGCCACCAGCGGAGGAGAGAGTGGGGGCTACAATGAGCAGTTCTTC.

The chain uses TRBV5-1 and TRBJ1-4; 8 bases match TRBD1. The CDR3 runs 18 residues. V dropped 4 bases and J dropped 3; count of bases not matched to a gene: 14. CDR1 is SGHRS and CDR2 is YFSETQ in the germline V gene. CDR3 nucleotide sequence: TGCGCCAGCAGCCCATGGACAGGGAAGACTACAGCTAATGAAAAACTGTTTTTT. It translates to CASSPWTGKTTANEKLFF.

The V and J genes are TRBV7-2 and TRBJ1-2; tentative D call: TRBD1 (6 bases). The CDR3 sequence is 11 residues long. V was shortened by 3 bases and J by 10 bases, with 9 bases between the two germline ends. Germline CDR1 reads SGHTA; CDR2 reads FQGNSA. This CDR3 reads CASSFQGFYTF. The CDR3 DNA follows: TGTGCCAGCAGCTTCCAGGGGTTCTACACCTTC.

This CDR3 is CSARKDRTSEQYF. In DNA form, the CDR3 reads TGCAGTGCCAGAAAGGACAGAACAAGCGAGCAGTACTTC. The chain employs TRBV20-1 and TRBJ2-5; possible D gene TRBD1, 6 bases. Matching the DNA end better, TRBJ2-7 makes the J call doubtful. The CDR3 has 13 amino acids. The germline V gene has CDR1 DFQATT and CDR2 SNEGSKA (reference sequence).

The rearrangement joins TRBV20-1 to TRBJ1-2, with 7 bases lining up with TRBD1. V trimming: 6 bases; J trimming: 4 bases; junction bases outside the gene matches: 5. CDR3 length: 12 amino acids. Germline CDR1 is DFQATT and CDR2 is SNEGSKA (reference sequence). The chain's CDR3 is CSARRGTYGYTF. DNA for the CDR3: TGCAGTGCCCGCAGGGGGACCTATGGCTACACCTTC.

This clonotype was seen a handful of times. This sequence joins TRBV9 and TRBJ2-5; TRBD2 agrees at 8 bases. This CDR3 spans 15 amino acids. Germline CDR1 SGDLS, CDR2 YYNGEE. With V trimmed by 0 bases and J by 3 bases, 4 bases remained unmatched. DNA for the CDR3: TGTGCCAGCAGCGTAGGGGCGGGGGGTAAAGAGACCCAGTACTTC. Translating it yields CASSVGAGGKETQYF.

In DNA, the CDR3 is TGCGCCAGCACCTCAGGATTTGAGACCCAGTACTTC. This sequence encodes CASTSGFETQYF. The V call is TRBV5-1, the J call TRBJ2-5; D uncertain. Trimming left V 6 bases short and J 5 bases short, with 11 bases between. The CDR3 covers 12 residues. Per germline, CDR1 SGHRS and CDR2 YFSETQ. The entire variable domain, with the rest obtained from reference TRBV5-1 and TRBJ2-5, is as follows: KAGVTQTPRYLIKTRGQQVTLSCSPISGHRSVSWYQQTPGQGLQFLFEYFSETQRNKGNFPGRFSGRQFSNSRSEMNVSTLELGDSALYLCASTSGFETQYFGPGTRLLVL.

CDR3 nucleotides: TGTGCCAGCAGCTTGAACCAGGACAATTCACCCCTCCACTTT. This sequence encodes CASSLNQDNSPLHF. The chain uses TRBV7-9 and TRBJ1-6; D call uncertain. The V gene's germline CDR1 is SEHNR and CDR2 FQNEAQ (reference sequence). The CDR3 is made up of 14 amino acids. V gave up 3 bases and J gave up 7 bases, with 10 bases separating them.

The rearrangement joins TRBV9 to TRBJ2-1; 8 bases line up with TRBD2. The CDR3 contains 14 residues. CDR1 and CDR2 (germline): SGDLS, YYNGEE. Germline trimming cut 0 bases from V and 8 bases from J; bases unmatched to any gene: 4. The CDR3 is CASSVEAGVDEQFF. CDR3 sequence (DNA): TGTGCCAGCAGCGTAGAAGCGGGGGTGGATGAGCAGTTCTTC. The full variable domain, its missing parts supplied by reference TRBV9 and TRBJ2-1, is DSGVTQTPKHLITATGQRVTLRCSPRSGDLSVYWYQQSLDQGLQFLIQYYNGEERAKGNILERFSAQQFPDLHSELNLSSLELGDSALYFCASSVEAGVDEQFFGPGTRLTVL.

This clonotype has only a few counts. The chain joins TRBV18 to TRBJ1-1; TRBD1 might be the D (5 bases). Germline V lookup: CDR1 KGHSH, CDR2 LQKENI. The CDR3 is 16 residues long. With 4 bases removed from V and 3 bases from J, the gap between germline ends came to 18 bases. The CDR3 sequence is CASSLTSGARDTEAFF. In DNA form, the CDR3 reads TGTGCCAGCTCACTGACCTCCGGGGCTCGGGACACTGAAGCTTTCTTT.

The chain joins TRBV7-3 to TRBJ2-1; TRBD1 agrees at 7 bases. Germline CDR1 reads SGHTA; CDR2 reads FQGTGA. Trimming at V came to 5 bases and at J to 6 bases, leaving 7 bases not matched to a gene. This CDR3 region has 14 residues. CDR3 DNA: TGTGCCAGCAGCGGACAGGCTTTGGGCAATGAGCAGTTCTTC. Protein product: CASSGQALGNEQFF. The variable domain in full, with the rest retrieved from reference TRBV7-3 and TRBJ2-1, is GAGVSQTPSNKVTEKGKYVELRCDPISGHTALYWYRQSLGQGPEFLIYFQGTGAADDSGLPNDRFFAVRPEGSVSTLKIQRTERGDSAVYLCASSGQALGNEQFFGPGTRLTVL.

The CDR3 here is CSAMGGTSYNEQYF. CDR3 nucleotide sequence: TGCAGCGCTATGGGCGGGACAAGTTACAATGAGCAGTACTTC. The chain couples TRBV29-1 to TRBJ2-5; D tentatively reads TRBD1 or TRBD2 (6 bases each). This CDR3 comprises 14 residues. V was shortened by 7 bases and J by 11 bases, with 26 bases between the two germline ends. Looked up from germline, CDR1 is SQVTM and CDR2 is ANQGSEA.

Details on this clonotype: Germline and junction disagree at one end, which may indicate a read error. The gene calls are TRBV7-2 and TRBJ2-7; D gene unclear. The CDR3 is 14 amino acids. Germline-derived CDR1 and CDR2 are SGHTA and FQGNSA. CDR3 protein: CSSSPAQKPYEQYF. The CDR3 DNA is TGTTCCAGCAGCCCAGCCCAAAAACCATACGAGCAGTACTTC.

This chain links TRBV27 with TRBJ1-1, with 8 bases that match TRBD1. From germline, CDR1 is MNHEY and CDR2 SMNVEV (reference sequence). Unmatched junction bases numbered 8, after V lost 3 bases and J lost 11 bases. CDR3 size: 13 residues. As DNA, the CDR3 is TGTGCCAGCAGTTTGCGGACAGGGTTCGAGGCTTTCTTT. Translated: CASSLRTGFEAFF.

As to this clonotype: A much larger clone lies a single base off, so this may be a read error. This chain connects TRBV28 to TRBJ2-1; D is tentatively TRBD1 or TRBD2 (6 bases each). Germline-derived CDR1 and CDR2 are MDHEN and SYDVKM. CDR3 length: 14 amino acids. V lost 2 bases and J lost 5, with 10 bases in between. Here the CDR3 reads CASSLRGADNEQFF. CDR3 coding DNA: TGTGCCAGCAGTTTAAGGGGGGCGGACAATGAGCAGTTCTTC.

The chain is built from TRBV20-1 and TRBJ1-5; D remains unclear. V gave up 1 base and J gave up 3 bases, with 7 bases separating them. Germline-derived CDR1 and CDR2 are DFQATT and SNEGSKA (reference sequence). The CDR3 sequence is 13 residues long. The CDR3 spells CSARATSNQPQHF. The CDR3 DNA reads TGCAGTGCTAGAGCGACGTCCAATCAGCCCCAGCATTTT.